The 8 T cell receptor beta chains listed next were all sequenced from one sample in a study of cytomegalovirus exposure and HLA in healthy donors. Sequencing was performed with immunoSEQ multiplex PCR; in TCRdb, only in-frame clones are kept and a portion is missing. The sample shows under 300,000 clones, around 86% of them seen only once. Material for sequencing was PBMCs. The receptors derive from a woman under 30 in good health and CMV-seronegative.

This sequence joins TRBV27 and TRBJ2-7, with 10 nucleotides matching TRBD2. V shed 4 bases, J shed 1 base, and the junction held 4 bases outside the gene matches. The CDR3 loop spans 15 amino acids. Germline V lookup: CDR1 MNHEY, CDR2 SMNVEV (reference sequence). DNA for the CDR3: TGTGCCAGCAGTTCCCAACTAGCGGGGTCCTACGAGCAGTACTTC. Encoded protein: CASSSQLAGSYEQYF.

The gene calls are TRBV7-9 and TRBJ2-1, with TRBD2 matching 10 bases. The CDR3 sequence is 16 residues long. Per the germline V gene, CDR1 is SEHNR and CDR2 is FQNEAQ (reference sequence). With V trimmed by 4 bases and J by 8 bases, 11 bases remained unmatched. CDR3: CASSSPAGGSFDEQFF. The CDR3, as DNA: TGTGCCAGCAGCTCCCCAGCGGGAGGGAGCTTCGATGAGCAGTTCTTC.

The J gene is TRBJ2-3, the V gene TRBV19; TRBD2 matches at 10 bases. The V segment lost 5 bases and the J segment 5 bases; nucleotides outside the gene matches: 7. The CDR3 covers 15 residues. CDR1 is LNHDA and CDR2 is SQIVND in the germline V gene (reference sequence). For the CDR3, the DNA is TGTGCCAGTAGTCTGTCTAGCGGGGGTGGAGATACGCAGTATTTT. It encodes CASSLSSGGGDTQYF.

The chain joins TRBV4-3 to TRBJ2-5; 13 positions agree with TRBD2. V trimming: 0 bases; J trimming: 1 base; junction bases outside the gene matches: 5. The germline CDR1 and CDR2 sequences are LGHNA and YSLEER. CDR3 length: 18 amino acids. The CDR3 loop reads CASSQEVTSGGFQETQYF. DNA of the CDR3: TGCGCCAGCAGCCAAGAGGTGACTAGCGGGGGGTTCCAAGAGACCCAGTACTTC.

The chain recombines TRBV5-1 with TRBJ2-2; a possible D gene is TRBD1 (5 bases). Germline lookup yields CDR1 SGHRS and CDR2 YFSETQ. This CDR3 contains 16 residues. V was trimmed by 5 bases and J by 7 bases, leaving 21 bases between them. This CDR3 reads CASSYQGEGDDGELFF. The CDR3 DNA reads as TGCGCCAGCAGTTATCAGGGTGAAGGGGATGACGGGGAGCTGTTTTTT.

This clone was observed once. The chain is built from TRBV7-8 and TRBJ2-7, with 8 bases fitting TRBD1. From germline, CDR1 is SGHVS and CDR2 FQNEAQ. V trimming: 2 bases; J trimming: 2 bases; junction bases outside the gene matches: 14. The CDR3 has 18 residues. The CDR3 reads CASSLIYGGTGDTYEQYF. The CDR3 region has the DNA TGTGCCAGCAGCTTAATCTATGGGGGGACAGGAGACACCTACGAGCAGTACTTC.

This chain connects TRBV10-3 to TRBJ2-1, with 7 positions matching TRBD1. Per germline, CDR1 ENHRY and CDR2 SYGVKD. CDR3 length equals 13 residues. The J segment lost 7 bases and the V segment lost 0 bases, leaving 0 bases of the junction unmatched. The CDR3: CAISESTGNEQFF. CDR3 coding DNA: TGTGCCATCAGTGAGTCGACAGGGAATGAGCAGTTCTTC.

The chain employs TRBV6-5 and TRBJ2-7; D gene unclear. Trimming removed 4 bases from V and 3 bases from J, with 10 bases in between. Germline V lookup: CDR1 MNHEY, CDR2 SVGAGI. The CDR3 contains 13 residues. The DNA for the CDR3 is TGTGCCAGCAGTTCTCCCCTTCGCTACGAGCAGTACTTC. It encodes CASSSPLRYEQYF.